Listed below are T cell receptor beta chains from one sample, sequenced in a study of cytomegalovirus exposure and HLA in healthy donors. The repertoire was sequenced with immunoSEQ multiplex PCR; TCRdb's copy has only in-frame clones and lacks some. Of 100,000 or so clones listed, 80% to 90% are singletons. Material: PBMCs. These receptors were obtained from a man aged 25 to 40 in good health and CMV-seropositive. The CDR3 runs from the conserved cysteine through the conserved F or W. D genes are given only for firm matches. Where a row states a size, it is once, few, many or the class of an expanded clone; other rows omit it.

v_gene	len	abundance	j_gene	d_gene	CDR3aa	CDR3nt
TRBV7-9	15	NA	TRBJ2-7	TRBD1	CASSSGQDLPYEQYF	TGTGCCAGCAGCTCGGGACAGGATCTGCCATACGAGCAGTACTTC
TRBV7-9	13	NA	TRBJ2-1	TRBD2	CASRTRESNEQFF	TGTGCCAGCAGAACGCGGGAGTCCAATGAGCAGTTCTTC
TRBV2	12	NA	TRBJ2-5	NA	CASLPGGETQYF	TGTGCCAGCCTCCCCGGGGGTGAGACCCAGTACTTC
TRBV28	15	few	TRBJ1-3	TRBD1	CASSRQGSFGNTIYF	TGTGCCAGCAGTCGACAGGGCTCTTTTGGAAACACCATATATTTT
TRBV5-4	18	NA	TRBJ2-3	TRBD2	CASSLDLAGEGPTDTQYF	TGTGCCAGCAGCTTGGATCTAGCGGGAGAGGGGCCCACAGATACGCAGTATTTT
TRBV7-9	16	NA	TRBJ2-5	TRBD1	CASSLADRGFQETQYF	TGTGCCAGCAGCTTGGCAGACAGGGGGTTCCAAGAGACCCAGTACTTC
TRBV7-8	19	few	TRBJ2-2	TRBD2	CASSFPGPSGRSNTGELFF	TGTGCCAGCAGCTTCCCGGGTCCTAGCGGGAGATCGAACACCGGGGAGCTGTTTTTT
TRBV15	13	NA	TRBJ1-6	NA	CATSTERNSPLHF	TGTGCCACCAGCACCGAGAGGAATTCACCCCTCCACTTT
TRBV28	16	NA	TRBJ1-3	NA	CASSLLRSSSGNTIYF	TGTGCCAGCAGTTTATTGAGGAGCAGCTCTGGAAACACCATATATTTT
TRBV15	15	NA	TRBJ2-7	NA	CATSRERGGLGEQYF	TGTGCCACCAGCAGAGAGAGGGGGGGGCTGGGGGAGCAGTACTTC
TRBV9	14	NA	TRBJ1-1	TRBD1	CASSENHRGGEAFF	TGTGCCAGCAGCGAGAACCACAGGGGGGGGGAAGCTTTCTTT
TRBV11-3	13	NA	TRBJ2-7	TRBD1	CASSQDRSYEQYF	TGTGCCAGCAGCCAGGACAGGTCCTACGAGCAGTACTTC